One and the same sample provided the 8 T cell receptor beta chains below, sequenced in a study of tumor-infiltrating lymphocytes in primary liver carcinoma. Co-extraction of both nucleic acids (RNA and DNA) used about 17-33 mg of unsorted bulk tissue. Constant-region priming of roughly 500 ng total RNA yielded TCR beta cDNA. Three nested multiplex PCR rounds, a slightly modified ARM-PCR, produced the libraries for TCR beta. TRBV1-TRBV30 forward and Cbeta reverse primers drove the first two approximately 10-cycle rounds. TCRdb reanalysed the multiplex PCR reads using MiXCR and keeps one entry per CDR3 protein. The sample includes about 54,000 distinct CDR3 sequences, around 79% of them seen just once. The sample taken for sequencing was liver tumor tissue from sampling region 2. Subset denoted: tumor region T2, inferior pole. Receptors were obtained from a middle-aged man with primary liver carcinoma and hepatitis B virus infection.

In the case of this clonotype: The junction does not match germline at one end; this may be a read error. The chain recombines TRBV28 with TRBJ1-4; D is ambiguous. Germline lookup yields CDR1 MDHEN and CDR2 SYDVKM. This CDR3 has 14 amino acids. The CDR3 coding sequence is TGTGCCAGCACCTCGAGGGCAACTATTGAAAAACTGTTTTTT. Encoded protein: CASTSRATIEKLFF.

The V gene is TRBV11-1, the J gene TRBJ2-1, with 14 bases lining up with TRBD2. Germline V lookup: CDR1 SGHAT, CDR2 FQDESV (reference sequence). V shed 10 bases, J shed 5 bases, and the junction held 13 bases outside the gene matches. The CDR3 contains 17 residues. CDR3 residues: CANSLGLAGEADNEQFF. The CDR3 DNA reads as TGTGCCAACAGTCTGGGACTAGCGGGAGAAGCTGACAATGAGCAGTTCTTC.

The V call is TRBV6-1, the J call TRBJ1-2; D gene uncertain. The CDR3 is made up of 14 amino acids. Trimming left V 7 bases short and J 4 bases short, with 16 bases between. Germline V gene sequence: CDR1 MNHNS, CDR2 SASEGT. Written as DNA, the CDR3 is TGTGCCAGCAATGTGAAGCAAGCCATCTATGGCTACACCTTC. Translating gives CASNVKQAIYGYTF.

The DNA for the CDR3 is TGTGCCAGCTCCGTAGACAGGGTATTTATTAATGAGCAGTTCTTC. Its protein is CASSVDRVFINEQFF. The J gene is TRBJ2-1, the V gene TRBV18; 7 positions match TRBD1. The junction had 12 bases not matched to a gene; V was cut back by 6 bases and J by 7 bases. The CDR3 is made up of 15 amino acids. CDR1 and CDR2 (germline): KGHSH, LQKENI. Combining the CDR3 with reference TRBV18 and TRBJ2-1 gives the whole variable domain NAGVMQNPRHLVRRRGQEARLRCSPMKGHSHVYWYRQLPEEGLKFMVYLQKENIIDESGMPKERFSAEFPKEGPSILRIQQVVRGDSAAYFCASSVDRVFINEQFFGPGTRLTVL.

Details on this clonotype: As the CDR3 is not closed by the conserved phenylalanine or tryptophan, this likely results from a read error. The chain uses TRBV28 and TRBJ1-6; 8 nucleotides line up with TRBD1. CDR3 length: 15 residues. Germline V lookup: CDR1 MDHEN, CDR2 SYDVKM. The DNA of the CDR3 is TGTGCCAGTAGTTCAGGGGGCGAAGGAAATTCACCCCTCCACTCT. Translation gives CASSSGGEGNSPLHS.

A note on this clonotype: It is likely a read error, because the conserved phenylalanine at the end of the CDR3 is missing. The CDR3 DNA reads TGTGCCAGCAGTTACTCGGGCGAGCAAGAGACCCAGTACTTA. This gives the protein CASSYSGEQETQYL. This chain joins TRBV6-2 or TRBV6-3 and TRBJ2-5, with D hard to call. With 0 bases removed from V and 2 bases from J, the gap between germline ends came to 7 bases. CDR1 and CDR2 (germline): MNHEY, SVGEGT. The CDR3 covers 14 residues.

For this clonotype: This CDR3 fails to terminate in the conserved phenylalanine or tryptophan, so it likely reflects a read error. The chain is built from TRBV5-5 and TRBJ1-1; D is uncertain. Germline CDR1 SGHKS, CDR2 YYEKEE (reference sequence). CDR3 length equals 14 residues. V was pared by 5 bases and J by 6 bases, with 17 bases between. The CDR3 region has the DNA TGTGCCAGCAGACCTACTGGGTCTTCCCCTGAAGCTTTCCTT. Translated: CASRPTGSSPEAFL.

A word on this clonotype: Likely a read error: the CDR3 ends without its conserved phenylalanine or tryptophan. The V call is TRBV6-1, the J call TRBJ2-7, with TRBD2 identical over 7 bases. This CDR3 has 15 amino acids. CDR1 is MNHNS, CDR2 SASEGT, per germline. V shed 2 bases and J 4 bases; nucleotides not matched to a gene: 8. DNA of the CDR3: TGTGCCAGCAGTGAACCTGCTGTGGGGGGGTACGAGCAGTACCTC. Protein sequence: CASSEPAVGGYEQYL.